This entry features one TCR beta chain sequence. Its antigen is currently unknown. The data are from a study of T cell repertoires in cytomegalovirus infection. Study overall: Recently identified HLA-C-restricted CMV epitopes and well-studied HLA-B-restricted CMV epitopes were used by the study. Public signatures in TCR beta pointed to CMV infection and matching HLA type.

Points from the study as a whole: CMV-specific TCR beta clonotypes restricted by HLA-C dominated the ex vivo response.

TCRdb reprocessed the reads via MiXCR and lists one record per CDR3 protein. Altogether hundreds of thousands of distinct CDR3 sequences are present, 30% to 35% being singletons, with the ten largest covering approximately 18%. The germline V gene encodes CDR1 MDHEN and CDR2 SYDVKM. The V segment lost 4 bases and the J segment 7 bases; nucleotides outside the gene matches: 5. CDR3 length: 14 amino acids. The receptor comes from a human donor in good health (CMV status not recorded). Some clones in this sample may be carry-over from other donors' samples. V and J are TRBV28 and TRBJ2-3; TRBD1 agrees at 10 bases. The sample here was cultured PBMCs, taken from culture after CMV antigen stimulation. CDR3 sequence (DNA): TGTGCCAGCAGTTACCGGGACAGGGGATATACGCAGTATTTT. It codes for CASSYRDRGYTQYF. The complete variable domain, with remaining parts taken from reference TRBV28 and TRBJ2-3, reads DVKVTQSSRYLVKRTGEKVFLECVQDMDHENMFWYRQDPGLGLRLIYFSYDVKMKEKGDIPEGYSVSREKKERFSLILESASTNQTSMYLCASSYRDRGYTQYFGPGTRLTVL.